This T cell receptor beta chain emerged from a study of T-cell reconstitution after alpha-beta-depleted transplantation in children. Preparing the TCRbeta library involved the use of unique molecular identifiers. MiXCR was run by TCRdb on the PCR reads, yielding one entry per CDR3 protein. The sample carries around 490,000 distinct CDR3 sequences, over 10% recorded once. This clonotype was found a few times. Trimming stripped 2 bases from V and 1 base from J, with 17 bases between. This CDR3 region has 17 residues. Germline V gene lookup returns CDR1 MNHEY and CDR2 SVGEGT. The genes are TRBV6-2 or TRBV6-3 and TRBJ1-1, with D possibly matching TRBD1 (5 bases). This TCR was sampled from a female patient younger than 10 who had a stem cell transplant for aplastic anemia, so the T cells may come from the graft donor. Material: PBMCs, mostly from graft donor cells, obtained 180 days after TCRalphabeta/CD19-depleted stem cell transplant. CDR3 nucleotides: TGTGCCAGCAGTTACGTAAGGGGCCTGGGCCGGAACACTGAAGCTTTCTTT. Its protein is CASSYVRGLGRNTEAFF.